This TCR beta chain was recovered during a study of brain T cells in children with intractable seizures. Remarks on this clone: What it recognizes is unknown.

V lost 3 bases, J lost 6 bases, and 9 bases lay in between. The CDR3 length is 13 residues. The V gene's germline CDR1 is MGHRA and CDR2 YSYEKL. The study's findings and limits: Viral specificity was inferred only from CDR3 similarity; HCMV serostatus was unknown. Absence of clones before surgery may stem from lower sequencing depth. Among the top 50 brain clones were public and private clonotypes.

Only cases whose brain tissue showed the highest T cell transcript signatures were sequenced. At least one anti-epileptic drug was given before surgery. Using immunoSEQ multiplex PCR, the repertoire was profiled, and TCRdb retains in-frame clones only, with some absent. The repertoire holds around 5,200 clones, with roughly nine tenths as singletons. The source material was resected brain tissue, sampled at surgery. The receptor was isolated from a boy in the first two years of life with focal cortical dysplasia and intractable seizures. The rearrangement joins TRBV4-1 to TRBJ1-5; possibly TRBD1 for D (5 bases). CDR3 DNA: TGCGCCAGCAGCCAGGACCAGGGTCAGCCCCAGCATTTT. Its translation: CASSQDQGQPQHF.